These T cell receptor beta chains were read from a single sample in a study of blood T cell repertoires in COVID-19. Method: immunoSEQ multiplex PCR; TCRdb's copy keeps in-frame clones and lacks some. The sample lists hundreds of thousands of clones, over 75% occurring once. Sequencing was carried out using PBMCs or T cells enriched from blood (not recorded which). All receptors derive from a woman between 40 and 55 years old with acute COVID-19. The CDR3 runs from the conserved cysteine through the conserved F or W. A D gene is named only where the DNA matches it firmly. Not every row has a clone size; where given, it reads once, few, many or a size class.

D	V	size	length	J	DNA	CDR3
NA	TRBV3-1/TRBV3-2	NA	12	TRBJ1-1	TGTGCCAGCAGACACGGACTGAGTGAAGCTTTCTTT	CASRHGLSEAFF
NA	TRBV7-2	NA	13	TRBJ2-7	TGTGCCAGCAGCCAAAGGAGGGTATACGAGCAGTACTTC	CASSQRRVYEQYF
NA	TRBV19	NA	15	TRBJ2-7	TGTGCCAGTAGTGGTTACAGGGGGGGCTCCTACGAGCAGTACTTC	CASSGYRGGSYEQYF
NA	TRBV7-9	NA	16	TRBJ2-2	TGTGCCAGCAGCTCTGGGACACCAGGGGACACCGGGGAGCTGTTTTTT	CASSSGTPGDTGELFF
TRBD1	TRBV10-3	NA	14	TRBJ2-7	TGTGCCATCAGGCCGGGACAGGCATCCTACGAGCAGTACTTC	CAIRPGQASYEQYF
TRBD1	TRBV27	once	15	TRBJ1-6	TGTGCCAGCAGCATACCCGGGACAGACAATTCACCCCTCCACTTT	CASSIPGTDNSPLHF
NA	TRBV28	NA	14	TRBJ2-5	TGTGCCAGCAGCCGGCAGGCGGGACAAGAGACCCAGTACTTC	CASSRQAGQETQYF
TRBD1	TRBV9	NA	15	TRBJ2-1	TGTGCCAGCAGCGTAGAGGGACAGGGGGTCGATGAGCAGTTCTTC	CASSVEGQGVDEQFF
NA	TRBV7-9	NA	15	TRBJ1-2	TGTGCCAGCAGCCTCTCACGGGAGGTAAAGGATGGCTACACCTTC	CASSLSREVKDGYTF
NA	TRBV7-8	once	14	TRBJ1-6	TGTGCCAGCAGCTTAGACAGGGTTAATTCACCCCTCCACTTT	CASSLDRVNSPLHF
TRBD2	TRBV4-3	NA	15	TRBJ2-2	TGCGCCAGCAGCCTAGCGGGACTAGCGAGCGGGGAGCTGTTTTTT	CASSLAGLASGELFF
NA	TRBV4-1	NA	16	TRBJ2-1	TGCGCCAGCAGCCAAGTTAGCGCAAGCTCCTACAATGAGCAGTTCTTC	CASSQVSASSYNEQFF
NA	TRBV18	NA	14	TRBJ1-6	TGTGCCAGCTCACCACCCGGTACAGGGTCACCCCTCCACTTT	CASSPPGTGSPLHF
NA	TRBV28	NA	12	TRBJ2-6	TGTGCCAGTAGCTCTGGGGCCAACGTCCTGACTTTC	CASSSGANVLTF
NA	TRBV5-1	NA	15	TRBJ2-2	TGCGCCAGCAGCCCCGGGACACCCAGAACCGGGGAGCTGTTTTTT	CASSPGTPRTGELFF
NA	TRBV7-2	NA	15	TRBJ2-5	TGTGCCAGCAGCCCTACTTCGGGTGAAGAGGAGACCCAGTACTTC	CASSPTSGEEETQYF
NA	TRBV7-9	NA	14	TRBJ1-2	TGTGCCAGCAGCTTTGGGTTAAGTTTTCTCGGGTACACCTTC	CASSFGLSFLGYTF
NA	TRBV18	NA	14	TRBJ2-7	TGTGCCAGCTCACCGGACATGCAGGGCTACGAGCAGTACTTC	CASSPDMQGYEQYF
NA	TRBV5-1	few	15	TRBJ1-4	TGCGCCAGCAGCTTAGACCTTGGGGGGGATGAAAAACTGTTTTTT	CASSLDLGGDEKLFF
NA	TRBV11-2	few	15	TRBJ1-1	TGTGCCAGCAGCTTAGCACTGGGACAGAACACTGAAGCTTTCTTT	CASSLALGQNTEAFF
TRBD1	TRBV7-3	NA	13	TRBJ1-1	TGTGCCAGCAGCTTACTCTCAGGGGGCGAAGCTTTCTTT	CASSLLSGGEAFF
TRBD2	TRBV18	NA	18	TRBJ2-1	TGTGCCAGCTCACCCTTCGCGACTAGCAGTATGGGCTACAATGAGCAGTTCTTC	CASSPFATSSMGYNEQFF
NA	TRBV27	NA	16	TRBJ1-5	TGTGCCAGCAGTCCACTGGCGGGACGAGGCGATCAGCCCCAGCATTTT	CASSPLAGRGDQPQHF
NA	TRBV4-2	once	15	TRBJ1-4	TGTGCCAGCAGCCAAGATACAGGGACTAATGAAAAACTGTTTTTT	CASSQDTGTNEKLFF
NA	TRBV9	NA	16	TRBJ1-4	TGTGCCAGCAGCGTAGATAGGGGGGGCGCCGGGGAAAAACTGTTTTTT	CASSVDRGGAGEKLFF
TRBD2	TRBV30	NA	16	TRBJ2-5	TGTGCCTGGAGTGCGTTAGCGGGAGGGTACCAAGAGACCCAGTACTTC	CAWSALAGGYQETQYF
TRBD1	TRBV2	NA	15	TRBJ1-5	TGTGCCAGCAGTGAGGAAGGGACAGGGAGCCAGCCCCAGCATTTT	CASSEEGTGSQPQHF
TRBD2	TRBV5-1	NA	17	TRBJ2-1	TGCGCCAGCAGCCGAAGGACTAGCGGGGGGGACGGGAATGAGCAGTTCTTC	CASSRRTSGGDGNEQFF
NA	TRBV5-4	NA	13	TRBJ2-6	TGTGCCAGCAGCTTGGGAGGGCTCAACGTCCTGACTTTC	CASSLGGLNVLTF
TRBD2	TRBV6-4	NA	15	TRBJ2-3	TGTGCCAGCAGTGTACTAGCGGGAACCGGAGCTACGCAGTATTTT	CASSVLAGTGATQYF
NA	TRBV4-2	NA	15	TRBJ1-1	TGTGCCAGCAGCCAAGATTTGAGGACAGACACTGAAGCTTTCTTT	CASSQDLRTDTEAFF
TRBD2	TRBV9	NA	15	TRBJ2-5	TGTGCCAGCAGCTCCACTAGCGGGAGGATTGAGACCCAGTACTTC	CASSSTSGRIETQYF
NA	TRBV29-1	NA	11	TRBJ2-5	TGCAGCGGCGGCGGGAAAGAGACCCAGTACTTC	CSGGGKETQYF
NA	TRBV9	NA	16	TRBJ2-7	TGTGCCAGCAGCACCAAGATTGACAGCTTTTCCTACGAGCAGTACTTC	CASSTKIDSFSYEQYF
NA	TRBV30	NA	15	TRBJ1-6	TGTGCCTGGAGCAAGGGGGATCCTTATAATTCACCCCTCCACTTT	CAWSKGDPYNSPLHF
NA	TRBV6-2/TRBV6-3	NA	13	TRBJ2-1	TGTGCCAGCAGTTTAGACATCTACAATGAGCAGTTCTTC	CASSLDIYNEQFF
TRBD1	TRBV2	NA	14	TRBJ1-5	TGTGCCTCGGGCTACAGGGGCGCGGGCCAGCCCCAGCATTTT	CASGYRGAGQPQHF
NA	TRBV2	once	13	TRBJ1-1	TGTGCCAGCGGCGGCCAGGGATACACTGAAGCTTTCTTT	CASGGQGYTEAFF
TRBD1	TRBV24-1	NA	15	TRBJ1-4	TGTGCCACCAGTGATGGCGGACAGGGAACTGAAAAACTGTTTTTT	CATSDGGQGTEKLFF
NA	TRBV10-1	NA	17	TRBJ2-5	TGCGCCAGCAGTGAGACCCGGGACTCAAGGCAGGCAGAGACCCAGTACTTC	CASSETRDSRQAETQYF
NA	TRBV19	NA	13	TRBJ2-6	TGTGCCAGTCAGGGAACTGGGGCCAACGTCCTGACTTTC	CASQGTGANVLTF
TRBD2	TRBV27	NA	14	TRBJ2-7	TGTGCCAGCAGTTTGGCGGGAGTTTTCAACGAGCAGTACTTC	CASSLAGVFNEQYF
NA	TRBV29-1	NA	13	TRBJ1-4	TGCAGCGTTGGTGGTCCGGGGAATGAAAAACTGTTTTTT	CSVGGPGNEKLFF
NA	TRBV7-2	NA	13	TRBJ2-7	TGTGCCAGCAGCTTCGCCTTAGACGGGGAGCAGTACTTC	CASSFALDGEQYF
NA	TRBV4-3	NA	14	TRBJ1-4	TGCGCCAGCAGCCAACTCCGGGACAAATCGAAACTGTTTTTT	CASSQLRDKSKLFF
NA	TRBV7-2	NA	18	TRBJ1-5	TGTGCCAGCAGCGCCGTCGCGACACCCCTTGATAGCAATCAGCCCCAGCATTTT	CASSAVATPLDSNQPQHF
TRBD1	TRBV27	NA	12	TRBJ2-7	TGTGCCAGCAGTGAGGGACAGGGGCTTCAGTACTTC	CASSEGQGLQYF
NA	TRBV5-5	NA	13	TRBJ1-5	TGTGCCAGCAGCTTGACTGCCCACCAGCCCCAGCATTTT	CASSLTAHQPQHF
NA	TRBV10-1	few	15	TRBJ1-4	TGCGCCAGCAGTGAGTCTCGGACAGAAAATGAAAAACTGTTTTTT	CASSESRTENEKLFF
NA	TRBV6-1	NA	17	TRBJ2-7	TGTGCCAGCAGTGCCCCCCGTGCGGGACCTAGCTCCTACGAGCAGTACTTC	CASSAPRAGPSSYEQYF
NA	TRBV5-1	NA	14	TRBJ2-2	TGCGCCAGCAGCTTGAAGGGAGAATCCGGGGAGCTGTTTTTT	CASSLKGESGELFF
TRBD2	TRBV7-6	once	16	TRBJ2-1	TGTGCCAGCAGCCGGAAACCGGGACTAGCTCACCATGAGCAGTTCTTC	CASSRKPGLAHHEQFF
TRBD1	TRBV28	NA	13	TRBJ2-1	TGTGCCAGCAGGACAGGGGCCGGCAATGAGCAGTTCTTC	CASRTGAGNEQFF
NA	TRBV6-1	NA	12	TRBJ1-1	TGTGCCAGCAGTGAACGAGGCGGTGAAGCTTTCTTT	CASSERGGEAFF
TRBD1	TRBV30	NA	13	TRBJ2-7	TGTGCCTGGAGGGGGACAGGGGGCTACGAGCAGTACTTC	CAWRGTGGYEQYF